The clone carrying this T cell receptor beta chain was observed a single time. These data are taken from a study of blood T cell repertoires in COVID-19. The overall study: Samples representing acute and convalescent COVID-19 were sourced from the United States, Italy and Spain. PBMCs, B-cell-depleted T cells, or T cells were the source of the cDNA or gDNA that made up the material.

In the original analysis: Using reference gene primer amplification, nucleated cell counts were estimated. TCRdb keeps only in-frame clones here, not all; method: immunoSEQ multiplex PCR. V, J and clone size are those of that table, while D and trimming were read from the DNA. The table shows approximately 270,000 clones, with approximately 85% occurring only once. The CDR3 spans 15 residues. V shed 9 bases and J 2 bases; nucleotides not matched to a gene: 7. Germline V gene lookup returns CDR1 KGHDR and CDR2 SFDVKD. This receptor was obtained from a woman aged 65 to 85 with acute or convalescent COVID-19. The sequenced material came from peripheral blood. The J gene is TRBJ1-5, the V gene TRBV24-1; 9 nucleotides align to TRBD1. The CDR3 bases are TGTGCCACCGACGGGACAGGGTCTTGCAATCAGCCCCAGCATTTT. This encodes CATDGTGSCNQPQHF.